The T cell receptor beta chain described here comes from a study of PD-1 blockade in classical Hodgkin lymphoma. With 6 bases clipped from V and 0 bases from J, the junction kept 8 bases outside the gene matches. Germline-derived CDR1 and CDR2 are MNHEY and SVGAGI. The CDR3 runs to 15 residues. Findings and caveats of the study: Newly diagnosed and completely responding patients shared comparable baseline diversity.

All the patients suffered relapse after autologous stem cell transplantation, and brentuximab vedotin exposure differed. Best responses included complete response and partial response; otherwise, the best response was progressive disease. Profiled with immunoSEQ multiplex PCR; TCRdb holds only in-frame clones, not every one. In the table there are over 20,000 clones, 85% to 90% of which are singletons. In the case of this clone: The target antigen is unknown.

The receptor comes from a human donor with classical Hodgkin lymphoma. The specimen comprised peripheral blood mononuclear cells (PBMCs), sampled at baseline. V is TRBV6-5 and J is TRBJ2-7; TRBD1 aligns across 7 bases. The CDR3 is CASREPGQPSYEQYF. DNA of the CDR3: TGTGCCAGCAGGGAACCGGGACAGCCCTCCTACGAGCAGTACTTC.